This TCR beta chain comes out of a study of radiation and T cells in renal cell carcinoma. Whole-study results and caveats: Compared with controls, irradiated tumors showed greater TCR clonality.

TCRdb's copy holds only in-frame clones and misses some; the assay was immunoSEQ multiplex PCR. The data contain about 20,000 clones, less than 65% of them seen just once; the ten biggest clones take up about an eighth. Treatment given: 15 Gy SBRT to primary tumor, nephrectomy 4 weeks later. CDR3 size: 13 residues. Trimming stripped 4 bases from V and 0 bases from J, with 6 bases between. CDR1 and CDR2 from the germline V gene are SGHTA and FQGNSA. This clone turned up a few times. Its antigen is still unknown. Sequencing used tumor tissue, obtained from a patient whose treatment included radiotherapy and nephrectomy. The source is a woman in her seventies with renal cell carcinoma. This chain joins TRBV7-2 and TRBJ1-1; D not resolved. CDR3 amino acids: CASSSMMNTEAFF. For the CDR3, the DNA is TGTGCCAGCAGCTCTATGATGAACACTGAAGCTTTCTTT.